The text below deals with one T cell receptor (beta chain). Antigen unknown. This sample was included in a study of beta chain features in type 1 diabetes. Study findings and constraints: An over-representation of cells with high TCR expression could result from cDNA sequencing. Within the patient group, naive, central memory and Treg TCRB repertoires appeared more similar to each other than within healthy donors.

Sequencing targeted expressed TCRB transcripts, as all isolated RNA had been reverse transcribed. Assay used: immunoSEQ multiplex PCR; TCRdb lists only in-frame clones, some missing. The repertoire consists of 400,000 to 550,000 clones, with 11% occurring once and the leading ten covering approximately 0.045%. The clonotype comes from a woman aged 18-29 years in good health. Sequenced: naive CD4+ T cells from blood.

The CDR3 here is CASSLGLPSDTQYF. CDR3 DNA sequence: TGCGCCAGCAGCCTTGGACTGCCCTCAGATACGCAGTATTTT. This chain connects TRBV5-1 to TRBJ2-3, with D maybe TRBD2 (5 bases). CDR3 length: 14 residues. V was trimmed by 4 bases and J by 4 bases, leaving 13 bases between them. Germline CDR1 reads SGHRS; CDR2 reads YFSETQ.